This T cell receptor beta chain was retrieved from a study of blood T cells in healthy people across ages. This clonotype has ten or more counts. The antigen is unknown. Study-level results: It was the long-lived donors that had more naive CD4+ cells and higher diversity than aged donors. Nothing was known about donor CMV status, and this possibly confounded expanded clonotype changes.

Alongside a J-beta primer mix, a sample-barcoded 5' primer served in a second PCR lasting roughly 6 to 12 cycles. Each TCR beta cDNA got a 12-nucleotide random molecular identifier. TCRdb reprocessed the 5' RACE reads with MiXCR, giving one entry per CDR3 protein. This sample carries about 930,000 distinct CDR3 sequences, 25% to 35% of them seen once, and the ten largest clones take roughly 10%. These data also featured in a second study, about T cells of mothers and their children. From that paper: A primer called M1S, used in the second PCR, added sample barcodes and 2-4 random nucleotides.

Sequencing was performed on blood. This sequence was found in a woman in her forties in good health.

This CDR3 reads CASSFEPGGGETQYF. Here the CDR3 DNA reads TGCGCCAGCAGCTTTGAGCCGGGGGGCGGAGAGACCCAGTACTTC. The chain recombines TRBV5-1 with TRBJ2-5; D might be TRBD2 (7 bases). The CDR3 covers 15 residues. CDR1 and CDR2 from the germline V gene are SGHRS and YFSETQ. Trimming removed 2 bases from V and 4 bases from J, with 15 bases in between. The whole variable domain, remainder taken from reference TRBV5-1 and TRBJ2-5, is KAGVTQTPRYLIKTRGQQVTLSCSPISGHRSVSWYQQTPGQGLQFLFEYFSETQRNKGNFPGRFSGRQFSNSRSEMNVSTLELGDSALYLCASSFEPGGGETQYFGPGTRLLVL.